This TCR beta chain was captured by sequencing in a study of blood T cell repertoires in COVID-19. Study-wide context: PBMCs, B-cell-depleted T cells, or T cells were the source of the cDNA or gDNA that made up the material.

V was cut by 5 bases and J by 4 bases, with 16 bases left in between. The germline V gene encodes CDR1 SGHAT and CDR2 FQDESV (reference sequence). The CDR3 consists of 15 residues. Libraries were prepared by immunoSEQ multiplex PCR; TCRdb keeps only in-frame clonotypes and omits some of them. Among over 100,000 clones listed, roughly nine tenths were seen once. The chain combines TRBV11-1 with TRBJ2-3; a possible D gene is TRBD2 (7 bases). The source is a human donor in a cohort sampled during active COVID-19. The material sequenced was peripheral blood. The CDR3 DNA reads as TGTGCCAGCAGCCTTGGAAGGGGGGGGGCAGATACGCAGTATTTT. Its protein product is CASSLGRGGADTQYF.